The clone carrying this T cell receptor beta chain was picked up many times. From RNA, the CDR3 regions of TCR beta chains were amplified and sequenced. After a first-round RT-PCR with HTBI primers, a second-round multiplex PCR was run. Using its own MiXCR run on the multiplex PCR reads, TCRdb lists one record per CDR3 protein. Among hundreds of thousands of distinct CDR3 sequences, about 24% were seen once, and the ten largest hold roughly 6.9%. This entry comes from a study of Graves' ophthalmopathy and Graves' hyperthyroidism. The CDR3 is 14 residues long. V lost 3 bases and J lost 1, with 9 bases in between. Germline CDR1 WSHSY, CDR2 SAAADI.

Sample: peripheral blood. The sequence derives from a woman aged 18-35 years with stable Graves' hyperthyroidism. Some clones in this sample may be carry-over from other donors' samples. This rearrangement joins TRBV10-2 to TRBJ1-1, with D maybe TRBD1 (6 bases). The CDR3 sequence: CASSDWDKNTEAFF. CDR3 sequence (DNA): TGCGCCAGCAGTGATTGGGACAAGAACACTGAAGCTTTCTTT.